This entry lists 23 T cell receptor beta chains sequenced from one sample in a study of blood T cell repertoires in COVID-19 (dated by TCRdb to 2019 to 2021). Library creation used the immunoSEQ multiplex PCR assay. Here the immuneACCESS table is served through TCRdb, limited to in-frame sequences with V and J called. Missing clones are a known gap in these copies; in checked studies unresolved V genes cover under half, and the rest lacks a known reason. The sample table contains fewer than 250,000 clones; only one count was recorded for more than 85% of them. Of the sample, around 0.84% is held by the ten largest clones. Sequencing used peripheral blood. These receptors were obtained from a man aged 55 to 70 with COVID-19, enrolled during active disease.

V is TRBV11-2 and J is TRBJ2-7, with 9 bases fitting TRBD1. This CDR3 is 15 amino acids long. Germline CDR1 is SGHAT and CDR2 is FQNNGV. V was clipped by 4 bases and J by 0 bases; unmatched bases: 4. CDR3 DNA sequence: TGTGCCAGCAGCTCTAAGGACAGGGGCTCCTACGAGCAGTACTTC. Translated, it gives CASSSKDRGSYEQYF.

The rearrangement links TRBV5-1 to TRBJ2-1; TRBD2 agrees at 10 bases. The CDR3 is made up of 13 amino acids. V lost 4 bases and J lost 8; bases outside the gene matches: 3. Germline V gene sequence: CDR1 SGHRS, CDR2 YFSETQ. The CDR3 DNA sequence: TGCGCCAGCAGCCCTAGCGGGAGCTATGAGCAGTTCTTC. Translated, it gives CASSPSGSYEQFF.

This clone was counted a single time. V usage is TRBV9 and J usage is TRBJ2-1; 8 bases map to TRBD1. The ends lost 0 bases at V and 6 bases at J; junction bases unmatched: 5. This CDR3 is 15 amino acids long. Germline V gene sequence: CDR1 SGDLS, CDR2 YYNGEE. The CDR3 spells CASSVAQGAINEQFF. CDR3 nucleotide sequence: TGTGCCAGCAGCGTAGCGCAGGGGGCGATCAATGAGCAGTTCTTC. Combining the CDR3 with reference TRBV9 and TRBJ2-1 gives the whole variable domain DSGVTQTPKHLITATGQRVTLRCSPRSGDLSVYWYQQSLDQGLQFLIQYYNGEERAKGNILERFSAQQFPDLHSELNLSSLELGDSALYFCASSVAQGAINEQFFGPGTRLTVL.

The V call is TRBV14, the J call TRBJ2-1; 14 bases fit TRBD2. V trimming: 8 bases; J trimming: 4 bases; junction bases outside the gene matches: 4. Germline V lookup: CDR1 SGHDN, CDR2 FVKESK. The CDR3 is 15 residues long. CDR3 sequence: CASHWTSGRYNEQFF. The CDR3 region has the DNA TGTGCCAGCCACTGGACTAGCGGGAGGTACAATGAGCAGTTCTTC.

As for this clone: The sample contains more than one DNA sequence encoding this CDR3. Here the CDR3 reads CASSIGPANYGYTF. DNA of the CDR3: TGTGCCAGTAGTATAGGACCAGCGAACTATGGCTACACCTTC. The V and J genes are TRBV19 and TRBJ1-2; D is unclear. Germline loops: CDR1 LNHDA, CDR2 SQIVND (reference sequence). CDR3 length equals 14 residues. V gave up 1 base and J gave up 2 bases, with 8 bases separating them.

The chain joins TRBV7-8 to TRBJ1-3; 8 bases agree with TRBD1. The CDR3 contains 14 residues. J gave up 4 bases and V 6 bases, and 5 bases lay outside the gene matches. Looked up from germline, CDR1 is SGHVS and CDR2 is FQNEAQ. CDR3 sequence: CASSFGDRGNTIYF. For the CDR3, the DNA is TGTGCCAGCAGTTTCGGGGACAGGGGAAACACCATATATTTT.

The CDR3 spells CASSPVGQGVNQPQHF. DNA of the CDR3: TGTGCCAGTAGTCCAGTTGGACAGGGGGTCAATCAGCCCCAGCATTTT. The genes are TRBV19 and TRBJ1-5; 10 positions agree with TRBD1. Germline CDR1 is LNHDA and CDR2 is SQIVND (reference sequence). The CDR3 extends over 16 amino acids. V shed 5 bases, J shed 3 bases, and the junction held 7 bases outside the gene matches.

J is TRBJ2-5 and V is TRBV7-6, with a weak D call TRBD1 (6 bases). Germline V lookup: CDR1 SGHVS, CDR2 FNYEAQ. V lost 5 bases and J lost 5, with 15 bases in between. The CDR3 runs 14 residues. The CDR3 DNA sequence: TGTGCCAGCAGCCCGACAGGCGGCAAGGAGACCCAGTACTTC. This codes for CASSPTGGKETQYF.

J is TRBJ1-3 and V is TRBV10-2, with 10 bases aligning to TRBD1. Germline CDR1 and CDR2: WSHSY and SAAADI. V shed 10 bases, J shed 4 bases, and the junction held 7 bases outside the gene matches. The CDR3 spans 14 residues. The CDR3: CAISTGGAGNTIYF. The CDR3 bases are TGCGCCATTTCGACAGGGGGCGCGGGAAACACCATATATTTT.

The chain links TRBV6-6 to TRBJ2-1; D remains unclear. V shed 2 bases and J shed 8 bases, with 13 bases lying between them. The CDR3 extends over 14 amino acids. Germline V gene sequence: CDR1 MNHNY, CDR2 SVGAGI (reference sequence). The CDR3 sequence: CASSYSRSVYEQFF. CDR3 coding DNA: TGTGCCAGCAGTTACAGCAGGTCAGTCTATGAGCAGTTCTTC.

The gene calls are TRBV6-5 and TRBJ2-7; the D gene is possibly TRBD2 (6 bases). The V end was cut by 6 bases, the J end by 5 bases, with 11 bases between. The CDR3 sequence is 12 residues long. In germline, CDR1 is MNHEY, CDR2 SVGAGI. CDR3 sequence reads: CASSPGDDEQYF. The DNA of the CDR3 is TGTGCCAGCAGCCCGGGGGACGACGAGCAGTACTTC.

The rearrangement links TRBV2 to TRBJ1-5; D might be TRBD1 (6 bases). V lost 6 bases, J lost 7 bases, and 19 bases lay in between. The CDR3 runs 15 residues. Per the germline V gene, CDR1 is SNHLY and CDR2 is FYNNEI. The CDR3 loop is CASRLDTGMSQPQHF. In nucleotides, the CDR3 is TGTGCCAGCAGGTTAGACACAGGGATGTCCCAGCCCCAGCATTTT.

In this sample, this clone turned up once. The sample contains more than one DNA sequence encoding this CDR3. The chain couples TRBV4-3 to TRBJ1-1; 9 bases map to TRBD1. The J segment lost 1 base and the V segment lost 3 bases, leaving 0 bases of the junction unmatched. From germline, CDR1 is LGHNA and CDR2 YSLEER. CDR3 length: 14 amino acids. For the CDR3, the DNA is TGCGCCAGCAGCCAGGACAGGGGGAACACTGAAGCTTTCTTT. Translation: CASSQDRGNTEAFF.

The chain couples TRBV19 to TRBJ2-2; the match to TRBD2 covers 11 bases. V lost 8 bases and J lost 4; bases outside the gene matches: 12. Germline values: CDR1 LNHDA, CDR2 SQIVND (reference sequence). The CDR3 contains 17 residues. The CDR3 DNA follows: TGTGCCAGTCTTGCACTAGCGGGAGTCATAGGCACCGGGGAGCTGTTTTTT. It translates to CASLALAGVIGTGELFF.

The V and J genes are TRBV4-1 and TRBJ1-4; 7 bases are shared with TRBD1. CDR1 is MGHRA and CDR2 is YSYEKL in the germline V gene. The V segment lost 2 bases and the J segment 0 bases; nucleotides outside the gene matches: 3. The CDR3 is 16 residues long. DNA for the CDR3: TGCGCCAGCAGCCAAACCGGGACAGCAACTAATGAAAAACTGTTTTTT. Its protein is CASSQTGTATNEKLFF.

This chain joins TRBV10-3 and TRBJ1-1, with D hard to call. Germline V CDR1 and CDR2: ENHRY, SYGVKD. Trimming took off 3 bases at V and 5 bases at J, with 10 bases between the two ends. The CDR3 runs to 13 residues. The CDR3 DNA sequence: TGTGCCATCAGTGATCGAGAGGGAACTGAAGCTTTCTTT. Protein product: CAISDREGTEAFF.

The chain is built from TRBV6-5 and TRBJ2-5; TRBD2 agrees at 8 bases. Losses at the gene ends were 6 bases for V and 5 bases for J; bases not matched to a gene: 11. Germline CDR1 and CDR2: MNHEY and SVGAGI. The CDR3 spans 15 residues. CDR3: CASRRVGGGGETQYF. As DNA, the CDR3 is TGTGCCAGCAGACGCGTCGGGGGGGGTGGTGAGACCCAGTACTTC.

The chain employs TRBV18 and TRBJ1-5; 8 positions agree with TRBD1. The germline V gene has CDR1 KGHSH and CDR2 LQKENI. This CDR3 comprises 15 residues. After removal of 4 bases from V and 4 bases from J, the junction contained 6 bases not matched to a gene. CDR3 in amino acids: CASSRTDRGNQPQHF. CDR3 nucleotide sequence: TGTGCCAGCTCACGAACTGACAGGGGAAATCAGCCCCAGCATTTT.

This chain joins TRBV28 and TRBJ2-7; D is perhaps TRBD2 (5 bases). The V end lost 2 bases, the J end lost 0 bases, and 17 bases lay between the germline ends. Germline CDR1 is MDHEN and CDR2 is SYDVKM. The CDR3 is 17 residues long. The CDR3 region is CASSLPDYSVSSYEQYF. As DNA, the CDR3 is TGTGCCAGCAGTTTACCCGACTATAGCGTAAGCTCCTACGAGCAGTACTTC.

The CDR3 protein is CASSQGINEQFF. CDR3 DNA sequence: TGTGCCAGCAGCCAAGGTATAAATGAGCAGTTCTTC. This chain connects TRBV4-2 to TRBJ2-1; no clear D gene. CDR3 size: 12 residues. Germline CDR1 and CDR2: LGHNA and YNFKEQ. Trimming pared 1 base from V and 7 bases from J, leaving 5 bases between.

V usage is TRBV7-9 and J usage is TRBJ1-5; D is uncertain. V was cut by 4 bases and J by 2 bases, with 12 bases left in between. The germline CDR1 and CDR2 sequences are SEHNR and FQNEAQ (reference sequence). The CDR3 length is 15 residues. The CDR3 DNA sequence: TGTGCCAGCAGCTCACACAGTTTGGGCAATCAGCCCCAGCATTTT. Translating it yields CASSSHSLGNQPQHF.

The chain recombines TRBV3-1 (or the pseudogene TRBV3-2) with TRBJ1-2, with 8 bases aligning to TRBD1. V lost 1 base to trimming and J lost 5 bases; unmatched junction nucleotides: 3. The germline gives CDR1 LGHDT, CDR2 YNNKEL (reference sequence). The CDR3 contains 14 residues. The CDR3 spells CASSQGRDRYGYTF. CDR3 in DNA: TGTGCCAGCAGCCAAGGCCGGGACAGGTATGGCTACACCTTC.

The rearrangement uses TRBV5-6 and TRBJ1-5; D gene ambiguous. Germline CDR1 is SGHDT and CDR2 is YYEEEE. CDR3 length equals 13 residues. The ends were cut back, 4 bases at V and 3 bases at J, with 8 bases in the middle. The CDR3: CASSTGTNQPQHF. CDR3 nucleotides: TGTGCCAGCAGCACCGGTACCAATCAGCCCCAGCATTTT.